Below, 2 T cell receptor beta chains from the same sample are listed, as sequenced in a study of blood T cell repertoires in COVID-19. TCRdb keeps only in-frame clones here, not all; method: immunoSEQ multiplex PCR. Among 360,000 or so clones listed, around 87% were seen once. Sequenced sample: peripheral blood. These receptors all come from a man aged 18-30 years with active or convalescent COVID-19.

CDR3 bases: TGTGCCAGCTCCCCAACGGGACAGGGTCTGAACACTGAAGCTTTCTTT. Residues: CASSPTGQGLNTEAFF. The chain is built from TRBV18 and TRBJ1-1; 9 bases match TRBD1. CDR1 and CDR2 from the germline V gene are KGHSH and LQKENI. The CDR3 has 16 residues. The trim removed 6 bases at V and 0 bases at J, leaving 8 bases unmatched.

V gene TRBV27 combines with J gene TRBJ1-2; D gene ambiguous. The CDR3 covers 14 residues. The ends were cut back, 5 bases at V and 3 bases at J, with 13 bases in the middle. Germline values: CDR1 MNHEY, CDR2 SMNVEV (reference sequence). CDR3 in DNA: TGTGCCAGCAGTATCTTTCCGGGAGACTATGGCTACACCTTC. The encoded protein is CASSIFPGDYGYTF.